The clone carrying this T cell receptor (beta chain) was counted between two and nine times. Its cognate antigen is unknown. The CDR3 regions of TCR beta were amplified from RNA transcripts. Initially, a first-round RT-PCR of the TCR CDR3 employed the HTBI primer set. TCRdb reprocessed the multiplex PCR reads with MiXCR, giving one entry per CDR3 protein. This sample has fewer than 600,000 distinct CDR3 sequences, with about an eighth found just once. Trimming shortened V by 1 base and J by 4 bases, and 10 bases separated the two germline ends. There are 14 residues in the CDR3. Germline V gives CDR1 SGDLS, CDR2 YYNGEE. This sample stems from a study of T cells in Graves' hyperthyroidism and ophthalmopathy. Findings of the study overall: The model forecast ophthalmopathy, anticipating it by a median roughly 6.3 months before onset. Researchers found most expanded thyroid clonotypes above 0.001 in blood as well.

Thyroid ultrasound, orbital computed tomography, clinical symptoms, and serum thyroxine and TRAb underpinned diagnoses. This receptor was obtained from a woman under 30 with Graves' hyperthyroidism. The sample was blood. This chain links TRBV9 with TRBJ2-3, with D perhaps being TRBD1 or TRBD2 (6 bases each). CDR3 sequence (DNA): TGTGCCAGCAGCGTAAGAGGGGGGTCAGATACGCAGTATTTT. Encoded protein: CASSVRGGSDTQYF.